This T cell receptor (beta chain) comes out of a study of post-analysis software for immune sequencing data. At the level of the study: Several disease courses (relapsing-remitting, secondary progressive and progressive-relapsing) of multiple sclerosis were included. Findings and caveats of the study: For normalized Chao1 diversity, multiple sclerosis patients scored significantly lower than controls did.

Unique molecular identifiers had been added to the TCR beta cDNA libraries. When about 0.9 to 11 million T cells were used, they gave around 500,000 cDNA molecules. TCRdb re-derived calls from the PCR reads in MiXCR, one entry per CDR3 protein. The table has about 680,000 distinct CDR3 sequences, approximately 60% seen once. A few counts support this clonotype. The antigen is unknown. This receptor was identified in a girl under 10 years old with multiple sclerosis. The specimen was blood.

The CDR3 DNA follows: TGTGCCAGCAGTCCCTTGGCGAGGGGTGGGAAAGAGCAGTACTTC. As protein: CASSPLARGGKEQYF. The V and J genes are TRBV12-3 or TRBV12-4 and TRBJ2-7; possibly TRBD1 or TRBD2 for D (5 bases each). Trimming took 5 bases from V and 7 from J, leaving 21 bases between them. This CDR3 contains 15 residues.